A single sample gave rise to the 13 T cell receptor beta chains below, sequenced in a study of blood T cell repertoires in COVID-19. The data were produced by immunoSEQ multiplex PCR, yet TCRdb's version contains in-frame clones alone and is incomplete. The table records almost 350,000 clones, roughly 86% of them present only once. Sequencing was performed on PBMCs or T cells enriched from blood (not recorded which). The receptor set was obtained from a woman in her twenties or thirties who had been exposed to COVID-19.

As to this clone: Other DNA sequences in this specimen translate into the identical CDR3. V usage is TRBV18 and J usage is TRBJ2-3, with no clear D. Trimming took 2 bases from V and 6 from J, leaving 6 bases between them. Germline V CDR1 and CDR2: KGHSH, LQKENI. The CDR3 length is 12 residues. The CDR3: CASSPVADTQYF. The CDR3 DNA reads as TGTGCCAGCTCACCAGTCGCGGATACGCAGTATTTT. The full variable domain, in which reference TRBV18 and TRBJ2-3 provide the parts outside the CDR3, is NAGVMQNPRHLVRRRGQEARLRCSPMKGHSHVYWYRQLPEEGLKFMVYLQKENIIDESGMPKERFSAEFPKEGPSILRIQQVVRGDSAAYFCASSPVADTQYFGPGTRLTVL.

The chain links TRBV9 to TRBJ2-3, with 10 positions matching TRBD1. With V trimmed by 1 base and J by 5 bases, 4 bases remained unmatched. Germline V gives CDR1 SGDLS, CDR2 YYNGEE. CDR3 length: 15 amino acids. The CDR3 protein is CASSVIGDRGDTQYF. Written as DNA, the CDR3 is TGTGCCAGCAGCGTAATAGGGGACAGGGGAGATACGCAGTATTTT. The full variable domain, rest sourced from reference TRBV9 and TRBJ2-3, is DSGVTQTPKHLITATGQRVTLRCSPRSGDLSVYWYQQSLDQGLQFLIQYYNGEERAKGNILERFSAQQFPDLHSELNLSSLELGDSALYFCASSVIGDRGDTQYFGPGTRLTVL.

This chain connects TRBV5-6 to TRBJ2-3, with TRBD1 as a possible D gene (5 bases). The CDR3 sequence is 14 residues long. CDR1 and CDR2 from the germline V gene are SGHDT and YYEEEE. Trimming pared 4 bases from V and 5 bases from J, leaving 14 bases between. The CDR3 loop reads CASSPGPHIDTQYF. The CDR3 nucleotides read TGTGCCAGCAGCCCAGGGCCCCACATAGATACGCAGTATTTT.

The V call is TRBV7-6, the J call TRBJ2-5; TRBD1 matches 9 bases. CDR3 length equals 19 residues. Germline values: CDR1 SGHVS, CDR2 FNYEAQ. Trimming removed 5 bases from V and 5 bases from J; junction bases left unmatched: 21. CDR3 coding DNA: TGTGCCAGCAGCCGCACAGGGACCGGGACAGGGTTGCCCCTGGAGACCCAGTACTTC. It specifies CASSRTGTGTGLPLETQYF.

Only one count was recorded for this clone. The chain uses TRBV11-1 and TRBJ2-3; TRBD2 matches 9 bases. In germline, CDR1 is SGHAT, CDR2 FQDESV (reference sequence). V shed 4 bases and J 1 base; nucleotides not matched to a gene: 6. The CDR3 totals 16 residues. CDR3: CASSSPGGRGTDTQYF. Written as DNA, the CDR3 is TGTGCCAGCAGCTCCCCGGGCGGGAGGGGCACAGATACGCAGTATTTT.

The chain is built from TRBV2 and TRBJ1-6, with D unclear. V dropped 10 bases and J dropped 5 bases, with 15 bases sitting between them. The V gene's germline CDR1 is SNHLY and CDR2 FYNNEI. The CDR3 length is 14 residues. The CDR3 DNA reads TGTGCCACCCACCGGAGTCAGAATAATTCACCCCTCCACTTT. Its translation is CATHRSQNNSPLHF. The whole variable domain, filled in from reference TRBV2 and TRBJ1-6, reads EPEVTQTPSHQVTQMGQEVILRCVPISNHLYFYWYRQILGQKVEFLVSFYNNEISEKSEIFDDQFSVERPDGSNFTLKIRSTKLEDSAMYFCATHRSQNNSPLHFGNGTRLTVT.

The V call is TRBV7-9, the J call TRBJ1-1; no reliable D call. CDR1 is SEHNR and CDR2 is FQNEAQ in the germline V gene (reference sequence). The CDR3 is 14 residues long. Trimming removed 5 bases from V and 4 bases from J, with 14 bases in between. DNA for the CDR3: TGTGCCAGCAGCCCCCCATCGGGTAGCACTGAAGCTTTCTTT. Its translation: CASSPPSGSTEAFF. Full variable domain (remainder filled in from reference TRBV7-9 and TRBJ1-1): DTGVSQNPRHKITKRGQNVTFRCDPISEHNRLYWYRQTLGQGPEFLTYFQNEAQLEKSRLLSDRFSAERPKGSFSTLEIQRTEQGDSAMYLCASSPPSGSTEAFFGQGTRLTVV.

The gene calls are TRBV5-8 and TRBJ1-5; TRBD1 agrees at 7 bases. Per the germline V gene, CDR1 is SGHTS and CDR2 is YDEGEE. The CDR3 runs 14 residues. V lost 3 bases, J lost 5 bases, and 5 bases stayed unmatched. CDR3 protein: CASSWTGRHQPQHF. The CDR3 DNA reads TGTGCCAGCAGCTGGACAGGTCGTCATCAGCCCCAGCATTTT.

This clone occurred a few times. V is TRBV3-1 (or the pseudogene TRBV3-2) and J is TRBJ1-1; D unclear. Trimming cost V 0 bases and J 1 base, with 6 bases left between them. CDR1 is LGHDT and CDR2 is YNNKEL in the germline V gene (reference sequence). CDR3 length: 14 residues. This chain's CDR3 is CASSQEPRNTEAFF. As DNA, the CDR3 is TGTGCCAGCAGCCAAGAACCCAGGAACACTGAAGCTTTCTTT.

This chain connects TRBV19 to TRBJ2-2, with TRBD1 matching 9 bases. This CDR3 comprises 15 residues. With 6 bases clipped from V and 4 bases from J, the junction kept 6 bases outside the gene matches. CDR1 and CDR2 from the germline V gene are LNHDA and SQIVND (reference sequence). CDR3 in amino acids: CASSNRGRGTGELFF. Here the CDR3 DNA reads TGTGCCAGTAGCAACAGGGGGCGAGGCACCGGGGAGCTGTTTTTT.

The rearrangement links TRBV2 to TRBJ2-1, with a weak D call TRBD1 (6 bases). Germline V CDR1 and CDR2: SNHLY, FYNNEI. Trimming shortened V by 8 bases and J by 10 bases, and 6 bases separated the two germline ends. The CDR3 loop spans 9 amino acids. CDR3 residues: CASDREQFF. The DNA of the CDR3 is TGTGCCAGCGACAGGGAGCAGTTCTTC.

This chain connects TRBV2 to TRBJ1-2; TRBD1 is a possible D gene (6 bases). Germline-derived CDR1 and CDR2 are SNHLY and FYNNEI. V was shortened by 6 bases and J by 8 bases, with 16 bases between the two germline ends. The CDR3 is 13 amino acids. As DNA, the CDR3 is TGTGCCAGCAGCGAACAGGGTCTGGTGGGCTACACCTTC. Protein product: CASSEQGLVGYTF.

This sequence joins TRBV11-3 and TRBJ1-4, with D maybe TRBD1 (6 bases). The V gene's germline CDR1 is SGHNT and CDR2 YENEEA. Trimming left V 4 bases short and J 2 bases short, with 11 bases between. The CDR3 is 15 residues long. The CDR3 is CASSYRTATNEKLFF. The CDR3 region has the DNA TGTGCCAGCAGCTACCGGACAGCCACTAATGAAAAACTGTTTTTT. Full variable domain (rest looked up from reference TRBV11-3 and TRBJ1-4): EAGVVQSPRYKIIEKKQPVAFWCNPISGHNTLYWYLQNLGQGPELLIRYENEEAVDDSQLPKDRFSAERLKGVDSTLKIQPAELGDSAVYLCASSYRTATNEKLFFGSGTQLSVL.